The clone carrying this TCR beta chain was picked up a small number of times. The data stem from a study of cytomegalovirus exposure and HLA in healthy donors. The CDR3 sequence is 14 residues long. From germline, CDR1 is SEHNR and CDR2 FQNEAQ (reference sequence). Trimming left V 5 bases short and J 2 bases short, with 12 bases between. In the PCR, 60 Vbeta and 13 Jbeta primers were used. Sequenced by immunoSEQ multiplex PCR; TCRdb stores in-frame clones only, minus some. The profile covers about 140,000 clones, with more than 70% appearing a single time and approximately 0.99% taken by the ten largest.

This chain uses TRBV7-9 with TRBJ1-1; D is ambiguous. This TCR came from a male donor in good health and CMV-seronegative. Sequences were obtained from PBMCs. CDR3 sequence: CASSAEGLNTEAFF. CDR3 sequence (DNA): TGTGCCAGCAGCGCCGAGGGTCTAAACACTGAAGCTTTCTTT.